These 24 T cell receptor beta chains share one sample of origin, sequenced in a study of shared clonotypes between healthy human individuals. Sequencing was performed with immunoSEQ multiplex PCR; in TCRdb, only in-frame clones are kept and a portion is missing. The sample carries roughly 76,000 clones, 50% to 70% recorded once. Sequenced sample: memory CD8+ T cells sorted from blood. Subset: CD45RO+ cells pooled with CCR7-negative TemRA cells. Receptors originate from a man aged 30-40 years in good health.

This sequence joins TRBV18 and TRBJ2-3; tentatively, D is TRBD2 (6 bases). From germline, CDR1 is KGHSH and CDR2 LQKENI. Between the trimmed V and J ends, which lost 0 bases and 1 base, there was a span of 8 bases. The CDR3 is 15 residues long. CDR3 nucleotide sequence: TGTGCCAGCTCACCACCGTCGGGGGGCACAGATACGCAGTATTTT. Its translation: CASSPPSGGTDTQYF.

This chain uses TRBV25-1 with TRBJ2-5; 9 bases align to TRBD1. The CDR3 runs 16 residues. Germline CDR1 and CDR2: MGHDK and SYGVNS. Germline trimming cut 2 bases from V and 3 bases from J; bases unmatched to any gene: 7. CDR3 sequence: CASSELPGQGEETQYF. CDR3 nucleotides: TGTGCCAGCAGTGAACTTCCGGGACAGGGAGAAGAGACCCAGTACTTC.

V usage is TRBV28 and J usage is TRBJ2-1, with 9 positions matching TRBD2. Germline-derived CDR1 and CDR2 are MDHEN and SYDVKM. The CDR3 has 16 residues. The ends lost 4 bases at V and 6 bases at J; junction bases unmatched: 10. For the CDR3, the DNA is TGTGCCAGCAGTTCCCCCGGGACTAGCCCACCCAATGAGCAGTTCTTC. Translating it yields CASSSPGTSPPNEQFF.

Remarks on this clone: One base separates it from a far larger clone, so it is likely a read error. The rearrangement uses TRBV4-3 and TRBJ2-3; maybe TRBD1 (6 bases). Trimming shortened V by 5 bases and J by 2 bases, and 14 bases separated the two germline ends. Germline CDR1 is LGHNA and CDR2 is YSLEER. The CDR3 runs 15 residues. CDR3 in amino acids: CASSFTGTITDTQYF. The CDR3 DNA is TGCGCCAGCAGCTTTACAGGGACGATCACAGATACGCAGTATTTT.

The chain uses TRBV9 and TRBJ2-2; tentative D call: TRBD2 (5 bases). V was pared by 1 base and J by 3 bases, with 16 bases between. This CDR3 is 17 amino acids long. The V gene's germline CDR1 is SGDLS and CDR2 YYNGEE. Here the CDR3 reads CASSVPRLSKDTGELFF. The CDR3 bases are TGTGCCAGCAGCGTACCCCGACTATCGAAAGACACCGGGGAGCTGTTTTTT.

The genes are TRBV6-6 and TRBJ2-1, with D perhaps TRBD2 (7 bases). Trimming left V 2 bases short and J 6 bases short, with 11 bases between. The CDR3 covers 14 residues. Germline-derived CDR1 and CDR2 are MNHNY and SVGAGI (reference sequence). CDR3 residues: CASSYGGGPNEQFF. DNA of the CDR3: TGTGCCAGCAGTTACGGCGGGGGCCCCAATGAGCAGTTCTTC.

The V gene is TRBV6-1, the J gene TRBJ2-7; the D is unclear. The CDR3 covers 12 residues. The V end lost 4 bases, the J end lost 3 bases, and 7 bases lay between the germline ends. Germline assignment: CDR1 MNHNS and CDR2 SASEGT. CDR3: CASSARYYEQYF. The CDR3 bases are TGTGCCAGCAGTGCAAGATACTACGAGCAGTACTTC.

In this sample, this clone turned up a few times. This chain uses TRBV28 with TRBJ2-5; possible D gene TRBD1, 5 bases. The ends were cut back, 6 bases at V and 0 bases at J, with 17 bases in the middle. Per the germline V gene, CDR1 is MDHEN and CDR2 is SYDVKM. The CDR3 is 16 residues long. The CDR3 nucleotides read TGTGCCAGCAGCCCTGGACAAGACTTGTACCAAGAGACCCAGTACTTC. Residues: CASSPGQDLYQETQYF.

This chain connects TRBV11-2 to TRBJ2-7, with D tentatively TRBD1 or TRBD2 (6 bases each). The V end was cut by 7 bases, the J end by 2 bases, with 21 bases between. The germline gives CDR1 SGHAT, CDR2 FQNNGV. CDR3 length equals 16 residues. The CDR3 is CASKMGGRAGAYEQYF. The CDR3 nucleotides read TGTGCCAGCAAGATGGGGGGCCGGGCCGGCGCCTACGAGCAGTACTTC.

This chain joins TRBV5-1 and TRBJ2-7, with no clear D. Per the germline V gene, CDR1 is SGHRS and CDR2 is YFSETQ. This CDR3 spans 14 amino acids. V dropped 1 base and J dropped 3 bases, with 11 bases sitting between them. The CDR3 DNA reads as TGCGCCAGCAGCTTGTCCGACTTCAGCTACGAGCAGTACTTC. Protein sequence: CASSLSDFSYEQYF.

DNA of the CDR3: TGTGCCAGCAGTTTTGTTTGGGGTTACACTGAAGCTTTCTTT. Residues: CASSFVWGYTEAFF. The genes are TRBV6-5 and TRBJ1-1; D not resolved. The CDR3 is made up of 14 amino acids. Germline values: CDR1 MNHEY, CDR2 SVGAGI. With 4 bases removed from V and 3 bases from J, the gap between germline ends came to 12 bases.

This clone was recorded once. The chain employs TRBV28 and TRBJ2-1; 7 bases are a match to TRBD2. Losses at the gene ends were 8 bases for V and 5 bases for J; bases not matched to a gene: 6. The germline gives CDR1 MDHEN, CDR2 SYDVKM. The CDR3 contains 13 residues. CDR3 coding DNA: TGTGCCAGCGTGTGGGAGGGCCACAATGAGCAGTTCTTC. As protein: CASVWEGHNEQFF. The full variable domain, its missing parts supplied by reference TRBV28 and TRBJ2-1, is DVKVTQSSRYLVKRTGEKVFLECVQDMDHENMFWYRQDPGLGLRLIYFSYDVKMKEKGDIPEGYSVSREKKERFSLILESASTNQTSMYLCASVWEGHNEQFFGPGTRLTVL.

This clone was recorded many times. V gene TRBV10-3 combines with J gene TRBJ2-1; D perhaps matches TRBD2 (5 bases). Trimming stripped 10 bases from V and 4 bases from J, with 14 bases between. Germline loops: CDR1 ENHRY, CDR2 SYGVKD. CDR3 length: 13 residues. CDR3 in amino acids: CATEADAYNEQFF. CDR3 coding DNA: TGTGCCACCGAAGCGGACGCGTACAATGAGCAGTTCTTC.

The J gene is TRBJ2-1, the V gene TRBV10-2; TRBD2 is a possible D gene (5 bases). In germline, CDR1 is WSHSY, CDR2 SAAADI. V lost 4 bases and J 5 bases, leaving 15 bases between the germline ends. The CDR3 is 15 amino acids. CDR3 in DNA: TGCGCCAGCAGTGCTTTAACGGGGTTGGACAATGAGCAGTTCTTC. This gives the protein CASSALTGLDNEQFF.

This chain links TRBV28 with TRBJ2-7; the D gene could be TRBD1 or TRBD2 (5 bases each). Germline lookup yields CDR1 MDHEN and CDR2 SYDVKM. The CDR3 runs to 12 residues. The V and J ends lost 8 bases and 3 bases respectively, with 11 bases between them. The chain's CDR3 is CASQGRDYEQYF. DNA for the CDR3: TGTGCCAGCCAGGGACGGGACTACGAGCAGTACTTC.

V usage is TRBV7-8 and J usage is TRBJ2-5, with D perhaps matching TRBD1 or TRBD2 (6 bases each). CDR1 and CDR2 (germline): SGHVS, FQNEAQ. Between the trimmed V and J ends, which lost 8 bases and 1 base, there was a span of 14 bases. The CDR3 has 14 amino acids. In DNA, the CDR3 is TGTGCCAGCTTCTCTGGGGGGCTCCAAGAGACCCAGTACTTC. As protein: CASFSGGLQETQYF.

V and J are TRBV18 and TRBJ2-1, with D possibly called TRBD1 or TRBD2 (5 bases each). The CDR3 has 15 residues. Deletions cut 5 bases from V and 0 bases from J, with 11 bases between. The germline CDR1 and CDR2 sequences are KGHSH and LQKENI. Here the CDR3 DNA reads TGTGCCAGCTCAGCCGGGACGGGCTCCTACAATGAGCAGTTCTTC. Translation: CASSAGTGSYNEQFF.

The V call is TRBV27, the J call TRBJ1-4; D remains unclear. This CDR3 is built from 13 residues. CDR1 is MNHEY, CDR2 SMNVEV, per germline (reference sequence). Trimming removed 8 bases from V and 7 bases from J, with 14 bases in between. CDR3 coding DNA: TGTGCCAGCCCTGGACTGGGAGGTGAAAAACTGTTTTTT. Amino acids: CASPGLGGEKLFF.

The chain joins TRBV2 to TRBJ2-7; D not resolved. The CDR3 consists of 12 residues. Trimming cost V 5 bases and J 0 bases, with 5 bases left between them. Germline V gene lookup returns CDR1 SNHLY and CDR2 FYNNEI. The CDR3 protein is CASSFVSYEQYF. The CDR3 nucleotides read TGTGCCAGCAGTTTCGTCTCCTACGAGCAGTACTTC.

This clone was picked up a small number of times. The CDR3 region is CASRGIPPEQYF. The CDR3 DNA reads TGTGCCAGCAGGGGGATTCCCCCCGAGCAGTACTTC. The V gene is TRBV7-9, the J gene TRBJ2-7; D is unresolved. Trimming took 6 bases from V and 6 from J, leaving 12 bases between them. Germline lookup yields CDR1 SEHNR and CDR2 FQNEAQ (reference sequence). CDR3 length equals 12 residues.

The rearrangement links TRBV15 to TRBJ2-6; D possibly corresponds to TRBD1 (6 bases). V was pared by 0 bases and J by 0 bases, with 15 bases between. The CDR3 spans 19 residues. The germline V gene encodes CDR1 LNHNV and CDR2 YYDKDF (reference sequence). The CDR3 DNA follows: TGTGCCACCAGCAGAGATCTCCAGGGACAAGGCTCTGGGGCCAACGTCCTGACTTTC. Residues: CATSRDLQGQGSGANVLTF.

CDR3 sequence: CASSTRLAGGQDYEQYF. As DNA, the CDR3 is TGTGCCAGCAGTACCCGACTAGCGGGAGGGCAAGATTACGAGCAGTACTTC. The rearrangement uses TRBV28 and TRBJ2-7; 14 positions match TRBD2. The CDR3 has 17 amino acids. CDR1 MDHEN and CDR2 SYDVKM come from the germline V gene. V shed 5 bases and J 4 bases; nucleotides not matched to a gene: 10.

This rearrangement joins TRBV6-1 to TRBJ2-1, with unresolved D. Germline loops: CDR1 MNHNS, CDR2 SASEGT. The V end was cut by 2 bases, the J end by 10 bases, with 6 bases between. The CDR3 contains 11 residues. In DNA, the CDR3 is TGTGCCAGCAGTGAACCGGAGGAGCAGTTCTTC. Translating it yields CASSEPEEQFF.

The CDR3 nucleotides read TGTGCCAGCAGCTCCCTCTCTGAGGGCACAGATACGCAGTATTTT. Translation: CASSSLSEGTDTQYF. The chain employs TRBV11-2 and TRBJ2-3; D remains ambiguous. Looked up from germline, CDR1 is SGHAT and CDR2 is FQNNGV. Trimming stripped 4 bases from V and 1 base from J, with 12 bases between. The CDR3 extends over 15 amino acids. The full variable domain, its missing parts supplied by reference TRBV11-2 and TRBJ2-3, is EAGVAQSPRYKIIEKRQSVAFWCNPISGHATLYWYQQILGQGPKLLIQFQNNGVVDDSQLPKDRFSAERLKGVDSTLKIQPAKLEDSAVYLCASSSLSEGTDTQYFGPGTRLTVL.